The next 27 T cell receptor beta chains were all read from a single sample in a study of blood T cell repertoires in COVID-19. Assay used: immunoSEQ multiplex PCR; TCRdb lists only in-frame clones, some missing. The sample yields 50,000 or so clones, around 79% seen once. Sequenced sample: peripheral blood. Receptors were obtained from a human donor with active or convalescent COVID-19. The donor label of this sample is uncertain.

The chain couples TRBV6-5 to TRBJ2-3; 8 bases are a match to TRBD2. CDR3 size: 15 residues. V lost 6 bases, J lost 1 base, and 6 bases stayed unmatched. The germline V gene encodes CDR1 MNHEY and CDR2 SVGAGI. The CDR3 sequence is CASRWREDRTDTQYF. The CDR3 DNA sequence: TGTGCCAGCAGGTGGCGGGAGGACCGCACAGATACGCAGTATTTT.

This clone was observed once. It is likely a read error, because the conserved phenylalanine at the end of the CDR3 is missing. The DNA is left out, because the CDR3 cannot be placed on it with certainty; the CDR3 is given as TCRdb lists it. The CDR3 is CASTTSEEVS. The gene calls are TRBV21-1 and TRBJ2-4; the table's D call of TRBD2 was not tested on the DNA. TRBV21-1 is a documented pseudogene. The CDR3 length equals 10 residues, ends included.

The chain has TRBV9 and TRBJ2-3, with 11 bases identical to TRBD2. The CDR3 contains 17 residues. J was trimmed by 0 bases and V by 3 bases; bases with no gene match: 6. CDR1 is SGDLS, CDR2 YYNGEE, per germline. DNA of the CDR3: TGTGCCAGCAGCGCCCGACTAGCGGGATCTAGCACAGATACGCAGTATTTT. This translates into CASSARLAGSSTDTQYF.

This chain links TRBV7-9 with TRBJ1-2; D is perhaps TRBD1 (5 bases). The germline V and J ends were trimmed by 5 bases and 7 bases, with 20 bases remaining between them. Germline lookup yields CDR1 SEHNR and CDR2 FQNEAQ (reference sequence). The CDR3 has 15 residues. DNA of the CDR3: TGTGCCAGCAGCCCAGCCTCCATCAGGGTGGGTGGCTACACCTTC. Its protein product is CASSPASIRVGGYTF.

The rearrangement links TRBV24-1 to TRBJ2-5; 8 positions agree with TRBD2. The CDR3 has 15 residues. V trimming: 7 bases; J trimming: 1 base; junction bases outside the gene matches: 7. Looked up from germline, CDR1 is KGHDR and CDR2 is SFDVKD. The chain's CDR3 is CATRRGSGIQETQYF. The CDR3 nucleotides read TGTGCCACCAGGAGGGGTAGCGGGATCCAAGAGACCCAGTACTTC.

This clone was counted once. The chain uses TRBV9 and TRBJ2-3; the D gene is possibly TRBD1 (5 bases). V gave up 3 bases and J gave up 0 bases, with 8 bases separating them. The CDR3 sequence is 14 residues long. Germline V gene data show CDR1 as SGDLS and CDR2 as YYNGEE. CDR3 sequence: CASSGTFSTDTQYF. The DNA for the CDR3 is TGTGCCAGCAGCGGGACATTCAGCACAGATACGCAGTATTTT.

The chain couples TRBV6-2 or TRBV6-3 to TRBJ1-5; 9 bases line up with TRBD1. J was trimmed by 7 bases and V by 2 bases; bases with no gene match: 6. The CDR3 runs to 15 residues. The germline V gene has CDR1 MNHEY and CDR2 SVGEGT. The CDR3 spells CASSYPGQGSQPQHF. In nucleotides, the CDR3 is TGTGCCAGCAGTTACCCGGGACAGGGATCGCAGCCCCAGCATTTT.

This chain connects TRBV5-8 to TRBJ1-4; D unresolved. The CDR3 sequence is 12 residues long. Germline loops: CDR1 SGHTS, CDR2 YDEGEE. V was pared by 2 bases and J by 11 bases, with 10 bases between. For the CDR3, the DNA is TGTGCCAGCAGCTTTGGGCTCTCTAAACTGTTTTTT. It is translated as CASSFGLSKLFF.

The chain joins TRBV27 to TRBJ2-5; 11 nucleotides align to TRBD2. Germline assignment: CDR1 MNHEY and CDR2 SMNVEV (reference sequence). The CDR3 has 16 residues. V shed 8 bases and J 5 bases; nucleotides not matched to a gene: 13. The DNA for the CDR3 is TGTGCCAGCCGCACAACTAGCGGGAGAGTCCATGAGACCCAGTACTTC. The encoded protein is CASRTTSGRVHETQYF.

The chain recombines TRBV18 with TRBJ2-7, with a tentative D call TRBD1 (7 bases). CDR1 is KGHSH, CDR2 LQKENI, per germline. There are 14 residues in the CDR3. V was pared by 3 bases and J by 4 bases, with 13 bases between. The CDR3 region has the DNA TGTGCCAGCTCACCGCGGGACAGAAATTACGAGCAGTACTTC. Protein product: CASSPRDRNYEQYF.

The rearrangement uses TRBV30 and TRBJ2-5; D possibly corresponds to TRBD2 (6 bases). CDR1 is GTSNPN and CDR2 is SVGIG in the germline V gene (reference sequence). This CDR3 comprises 13 residues. Between the trimmed V and J ends, which lost 0 bases and 3 bases, there was a span of 8 bases. This CDR3 reads CAWSVGGKETQYF. CDR3 nucleotides: TGTGCCTGGAGTGTCGGCGGGAAAGAGACCCAGTACTTC. The full variable domain, rest sourced from reference TRBV30 and TRBJ2-5, is SQTIHQWPATLVQPVGSPLSLECTVEGTSNPNLYWYRQAAGRGLQLLFYSVGIGQISSEVPQNLSASRPQDRQFILSSKKLLLSDSGFYLCAWSVGGKETQYFGPGTRLLVL.

This clone showed up just a few times. The chain has TRBV27 and TRBJ1-1, with a weak D call TRBD1 (5 bases). V was trimmed by 0 bases and J by 1 base, leaving 18 bases between them. The CDR3 totals 18 residues. Germline CDR1 is MNHEY and CDR2 is SMNVEV (reference sequence). The CDR3 DNA is TGTGCCAGCAGTTTATCGATAACAGGTACCCTTCGGAACACTGAAGCTTTCTTT. Protein product: CASSLSITGTLRNTEAFF.

In its sample, this clone was seen once. The rearrangement links TRBV15 to TRBJ2-3; D is undetermined. CDR3 length: 16 residues. V was shortened by 0 bases and J by 0 bases, with 10 bases between the two germline ends. Germline CDR1 LNHNV, CDR2 YYDKDF (reference sequence). Here the CDR3 DNA reads TGTGCCACCAGCAGAGATCGAGGATTTAGCACAGATACGCAGTATTTT. It encodes CATSRDRGFSTDTQYF.

The rearrangement joins TRBV19 to TRBJ1-2; no clear D gene. The CDR3 contains 14 residues. Germline V gives CDR1 LNHDA, CDR2 SQIVND (reference sequence). Between the trimmed V and J ends, which lost 6 bases and 8 bases, there was a span of 19 bases. CDR3 residues: CASSSPVSAGGYTF. CDR3 nucleotide sequence: TGTGCCAGTAGCAGCCCCGTATCAGCGGGGGGCTACACCTTC.

The rearrangement joins TRBV15 to TRBJ2-5; 9 bases map to TRBD2. Germline V lookup: CDR1 LNHNV, CDR2 YYDKDF (reference sequence). J was trimmed by 5 bases and V by 1 base; bases with no gene match: 8. The CDR3 has 16 residues. CDR3 sequence: CATSRGLAGPSETQYF. CDR3 nucleotide sequence: TGTGCCACCAGCAGAGGGCTAGCGGGACCGAGCGAGACCCAGTACTTC.

The V call is TRBV6-5, the J call TRBJ1-1; D ambiguous. The CDR3 contains 14 residues. Germline lookup yields CDR1 MNHEY and CDR2 SVGAGI. Trimming took off 5 bases at V and 1 base at J, with 11 bases between the two ends. The CDR3 here is CASSHRERNTEAFF. The CDR3, as DNA: TGTGCCAGCAGTCACCGGGAGAGGAACACTGAAGCTTTCTTT.

This chain links TRBV7-2 with TRBJ2-7; 14 nucleotides line up with TRBD2. This CDR3 is built from 16 residues. The germline CDR1 and CDR2 sequences are SGHTA and FQGNSA. Germline trimming cut 1 base from V and 3 bases from J; bases unmatched to any gene: 2. The CDR3 bases are TGTGCCAGCAGCTTAGAAGGGACTAGCGGGAGCTACGAGCAGTACTTC. This translates into CASSLEGTSGSYEQYF.

The chain carries TRBV5-4 and TRBJ2-1; D possibly corresponds to TRBD1 (6 bases). The CDR3 runs to 13 residues. Deletions cut 4 bases from V and 5 bases from J, with 10 bases between. CDR1 is SGHNT, CDR2 YYREEE, per germline (reference sequence). This CDR3 reads CASSVDSHNEQFF. The CDR3 region has the DNA TGTGCCAGCAGCGTGGACAGCCACAATGAGCAGTTCTTC. Variable domain in full (rest from reference TRBV5-4 and TRBJ2-1): ETGVTQSPTHLIKTRGQQVTLRCSSQSGHNTVSWYQQALGQGPQFIFQYYREEENGRGNFPPRFSGLQFPNYSSELNVNALELDDSALYLCASSVDSHNEQFFGPGTRLTVL.

The genes are TRBV6-2 or TRBV6-3 and TRBJ2-2; 8 nucleotides align to TRBD2. CDR1 and CDR2 (germline): MNHEY, SVGEGT. This CDR3 spans 20 amino acids. J was trimmed by 6 bases and V by 2 bases; bases with no gene match: 20. Here the CDR3 DNA reads TGTGCCAGCAGTTACCCAAAAACGGGAGGGCTTAGGAGAGTCTCCGGGGAGCTGTTTTTT. This sequence encodes CASSYPKTGGLRRVSGELFF.

This chain uses TRBV6-1 with TRBJ1-4, with D unresolved. Per the germline V gene, CDR1 is MNHNS and CDR2 is SASEGT. V was clipped by 2 bases and J by 4 bases, with 8 bases between them. This CDR3 has 14 residues. CDR3 loop: CASSEFGVNEKLFF. CDR3 DNA sequence: TGTGCCAGCAGTGAATTTGGAGTTAATGAAAAACTGTTTTTT.

The gene calls are TRBV6-5 and TRBJ1-1, with TRBD1 matching over 7 bases. After removal of 2 bases from V and 0 bases from J, the junction contained 6 bases not matched to a gene. This CDR3 has 16 amino acids. Germline V gene lookup returns CDR1 MNHEY and CDR2 SVGAGI. CDR3 nucleotide sequence: TGTGCCAGCAGTTACACAAACAGGGGCATGAACACTGAAGCTTTCTTT. Translation gives CASSYTNRGMNTEAFF.

The chain combines TRBV19 with TRBJ1-5, with D unresolved. Trimming removed 8 bases at V and 0 bases at J, with 14 bases between. The length of the CDR3 is 15 residues. The germline V gene encodes CDR1 LNHDA and CDR2 SQIVND (reference sequence). The CDR3 region is CASGPHRASNQPQHF. The CDR3 bases are TGTGCCAGTGGCCCGCACAGAGCTAGCAATCAGCCCCAGCATTTT.

The table lists this clone with a count of one. The rearrangement joins TRBV4-3 to TRBJ2-5, with 8 bases that match TRBD2. The CDR3 loop spans 16 amino acids. V was clipped by 2 bases and J by 4 bases; unmatched bases: 9. The V gene's germline CDR1 is LGHNA and CDR2 YSLEER. In DNA form, the CDR3 reads TGCGCCAGCAGCCAAACCGGGAGGGCCCTCGGAGAGACCCAGTACTTC. Translation: CASSQTGRALGETQYF.

The rearrangement uses TRBV7-2 and TRBJ2-3, with TRBD2 identical over 11 bases. V shed 1 base and J 3 bases; nucleotides not matched to a gene: 6. CDR1 and CDR2 (germline): SGHTA, FQGNSA. The CDR3 covers 17 residues. The DNA for the CDR3 is TGTGCCAGCAGCTTAGGCGGGACTAGCGGAGGAACAGATACGCAGTATTTT. Protein: CASSLGGTSGGTDTQYF.

CDR3 nucleotides: TGCGCCAGCAGCTCAAGCCAGGTTTACAATGAGCAGTTCTTC. This translates into CASSSSQVYNEQFF. The chain joins TRBV5-1 to TRBJ2-1; no definite D call. CDR1 is SGHRS and CDR2 is YFSETQ in the germline V gene. This CDR3 spans 14 amino acids. V shed 3 bases and J shed 4 bases, with 11 bases lying between them.

V usage is TRBV7-3 and J usage is TRBJ2-5, with a possible D match to TRBD1 (5 bases). CDR3 length equals 14 residues. Germline CDR1 is SGHTA and CDR2 is FQGTGA. Deletions cut 1 base from V and 5 bases from J, with 11 bases between. DNA of the CDR3: TGTGCCAGCAGCTTAAGTTCGACAGCTGAGACCCAGTACTTC. Encoded protein: CASSLSSTAETQYF.

This chain joins TRBV7-6 and TRBJ2-1; D remains unclear. CDR3 size: 14 residues. Germline values: CDR1 SGHVS, CDR2 FNYEAQ. V lost 0 bases to trimming and J lost 2 bases, with 5 bases between them. The CDR3 nucleotides are TGTGCCAGCAGCTTAGCGGCACCCTACAATGAGCAGTTCTTC. Protein sequence: CASSLAAPYNEQFF.